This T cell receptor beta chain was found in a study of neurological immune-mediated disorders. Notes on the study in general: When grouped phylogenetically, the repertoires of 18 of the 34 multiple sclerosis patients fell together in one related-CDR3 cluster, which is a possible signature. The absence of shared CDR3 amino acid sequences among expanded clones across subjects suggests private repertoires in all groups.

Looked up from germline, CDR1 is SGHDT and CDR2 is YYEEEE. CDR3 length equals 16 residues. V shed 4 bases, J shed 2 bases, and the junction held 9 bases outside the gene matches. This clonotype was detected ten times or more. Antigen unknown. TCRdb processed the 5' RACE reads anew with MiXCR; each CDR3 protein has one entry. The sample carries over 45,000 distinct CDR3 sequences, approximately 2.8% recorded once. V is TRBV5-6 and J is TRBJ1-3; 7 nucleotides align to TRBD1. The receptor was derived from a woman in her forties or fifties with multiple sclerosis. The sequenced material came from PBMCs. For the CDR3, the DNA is TGTGCCAGCAGCACCAGGGGGGAAGGGGCTGGAAACACCATATATTTT. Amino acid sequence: CASSTRGEGAGNTIYF.